The 30 T cell receptor beta chains in this list originate from one sample, sequenced in a study of cytomegalovirus exposure and HLA in healthy donors. PCR involved 60 Vbeta and 13 Jbeta primers. TCRdb's table, derived via immunoSEQ multiplex PCR, lists solely in-frame clones and lacks some. The sample shows about 150,000 clones, about three quarters of them seen only once. Sequencing was done on a sample of PBMCs. The receptors were gathered from a young man in good health and CMV-seronegative.

The V gene is TRBV6-1, the J gene TRBJ2-1, with 8 bases lining up with TRBD2. This CDR3 contains 16 residues. The V gene end was trimmed by 4 bases and the J gene end by 2 bases; junction bases not matched to a gene: 7. CDR1 MNHNS and CDR2 SASEGT come from the germline V gene. CDR3 sequence (DNA): TGTGCCAGCAGTGCACCGGCGGGACTAGCCTACAATGAGCAGTTCTTC. Protein product: CASSAPAGLAYNEQFF.

The chain joins TRBV19 to TRBJ2-7; D is possibly TRBD1 (6 bases). This CDR3 comprises 13 residues. The germline gives CDR1 LNHDA, CDR2 SQIVND (reference sequence). The V end was cut by 5 bases, the J end by 4 bases, with 12 bases between. CDR3 protein: CASSSDRRYEQYF. The CDR3 DNA follows: TGTGCCAGTAGTTCCGACAGGAGATACGAGCAGTACTTC.

This chain connects TRBV7-2 to TRBJ2-7; weak D call: TRBD1 (5 bases). The germline V gene encodes CDR1 SGHTA and CDR2 FQGNSA. The CDR3 runs 14 residues. Trimming took 1 base from V and 9 from J, leaving 16 bases between them. The CDR3 loop is CASSLEDTFRWQYF. The CDR3 DNA reads as TGTGCCAGCAGCTTAGAGGACACATTTCGGTGGCAGTACTTC.

V gene TRBV2 combines with J gene TRBJ2-1; 13 nucleotides agree with TRBD2. The CDR3 contains 14 residues. CDR1 and CDR2 (germline): SNHLY, FYNNEI. V dropped 10 bases and J dropped 9; count of bases not matched to a gene: 9. The CDR3, as DNA: TGTGCCACCCGACTAGCGGGAGGACTCAGTGAGCAGTTCTTC. Amino acid sequence: CATRLAGGLSEQFF.

The chain recombines TRBV19 with TRBJ2-1; D ambiguous. The germline V and J ends were trimmed by 6 bases and 4 bases, with 16 bases remaining between them. The germline V gene encodes CDR1 LNHDA and CDR2 SQIVND (reference sequence). The CDR3 runs 15 residues. As DNA, the CDR3 is TGTGCCAGTAGCTCGAAAGCACCAATTTACAATGAGCAGTTCTTC. It yields the protein CASSSKAPIYNEQFF.

The V and J genes are TRBV7-2 and TRBJ1-3; D remains unclear. Germline CDR1 is SGHTA and CDR2 is FQGNSA. V was shortened by 5 bases and J by 7 bases, with 18 bases between the two germline ends. CDR3 length equals 15 residues. The CDR3 region is CASSPVGGVENTIYF. For the CDR3, the DNA is TGTGCCAGCAGCCCCGTTGGCGGGGTCGAGAACACCATATATTTT. Drawing the rest from reference TRBV7-2 and TRBJ1-3, the complete variable domain is GAGVSQSPSNKVTEKGKDVELRCDPISGHTALYWYRQSLGQGLEFLIYFQGNSAPDKSGLPSDRFSAERTGGSVSTLTIQRTQQEDSAVYLCASSPVGGVENTIYFGEGSWLTVV.

In the case of this clone: One end of the junction fails to match germline, which may point to a read error. V is TRBV7-9 and J is TRBJ1-3, with D possibly TRBD1 on 5 matching bases. The CDR3 totals 15 residues. Germline V CDR1 and CDR2: SEHNR, FQNEAQ (reference sequence). The CDR3 DNA is TGTTCCAGCAGCCCTTGGGGCCGAGCCGGGAACACCATATATTTT. Its translation is CSSSPWGRAGNTIYF.

A few counts support this clone. Other DNA sequences in the same sample also yield this CDR3. The chain links TRBV7-9 to TRBJ2-4; no reliable D call. The germline V and J ends were trimmed by 1 base and 1 base, with 8 bases remaining between them. The germline V gene encodes CDR1 SEHNR and CDR2 FQNEAQ (reference sequence). The CDR3 runs 15 residues. CDR3 DNA sequence: TGTGCCAGCAGCTTAGGCACAGAGGCCAAAAACATTCAGTACTTC. This translates into CASSLGTEAKNIQYF.

This sequence joins TRBV6-5 and TRBJ1-3; TRBD1 might be the D (5 bases). Trimming removed 2 bases from V and 0 bases from J, with 11 bases in between. CDR1 MNHEY and CDR2 SVGAGI come from the germline V gene. The CDR3 runs 16 residues. The CDR3 sequence is CASSYGAGVSGNTIYF. Written as DNA, the CDR3 is TGTGCCAGCAGTTACGGGGCGGGGGTCTCTGGAAACACCATATATTTT.

DNA of the CDR3: TGCGCCAGCAGCGAACGCGCCGGACAGGAGGGGCATGAGCAGTTCTTC. It codes for CASSERAGQEGHEQFF. V is TRBV4-3 and J is TRBJ2-1, with a tentative D call TRBD1 (7 bases). The CDR3 is 16 residues long. V was trimmed by 5 bases and J by 8 bases, leaving 22 bases between them. Germline CDR1 reads LGHNA; CDR2 reads YSLEER.

The rearrangement uses TRBV5-1 and TRBJ2-5; TRBD2 matches 8 bases. The CDR3 length is 15 residues. CDR1 is SGHRS and CDR2 is YFSETQ in the germline V gene. V lost 0 bases, J lost 2 bases, and 3 bases stayed unmatched. The DNA of the CDR3 is TGCGCCAGCAGCTTGGTGGTAGCGGGGCAAGAGACCCAGTACTTC. This sequence encodes CASSLVVAGQETQYF.

This chain links TRBV19 with TRBJ2-1, with 7 nucleotides matching TRBD1. CDR1 LNHDA and CDR2 SQIVND come from the germline V gene (reference sequence). Trimming at V came to 7 bases and at J to 4 bases, leaving 4 bases not matched to a gene. The CDR3 covers 13 residues. The CDR3 is CASTTGQYNEQFF. The CDR3 coding sequence is TGTGCCAGTACTACGGGACAGTACAATGAGCAGTTCTTC.

This chain joins TRBV4-2 and TRBJ2-7; tentatively, D is TRBD1 (5 bases). The germline V gene has CDR1 LGHNA and CDR2 YNFKEQ. This CDR3 is 14 amino acids long. Trimming took off 3 bases at V and 0 bases at J, with 9 bases between the two ends. CDR3 DNA sequence: TGTGCCAGCAGCCAGCAAGGACACTCCTACGAGCAGTACTTC. This translates into CASSQQGHSYEQYF.

V gene TRBV5-4 combines with J gene TRBJ1-5; D is uncertain. V lost 2 bases, J lost 6 bases, and 6 bases lay in between. Germline CDR1 SGHNT, CDR2 YYREEE (reference sequence). This CDR3 is built from 12 residues. The CDR3 DNA reads as TGTGCCAGCAGCTTCCGTCCTCAGCCCCAGCATTTT. Amino acid sequence: CASSFRPQPQHF.

The chain employs TRBV6-6 and TRBJ2-7; no definite D call. Looked up from germline, CDR1 is MNHNY and CDR2 is SVGAGI (reference sequence). The CDR3 length is 15 residues. The V end was cut by 7 bases, the J end by 1 base, with 17 bases between. The CDR3: CASNSETSSSYEQYF. CDR3 bases: TGTGCCAGCAATTCTGAGACTTCGTCATCCTACGAGCAGTACTTC.

This clone has only a few counts. The chain is built from TRBV28 and TRBJ2-7, with TRBD2 identical over 9 bases. Germline values: CDR1 MDHEN, CDR2 SYDVKM. The CDR3 loop spans 17 amino acids. V shed 5 bases, J shed 9 bases, and the junction held 20 bases outside the gene matches. In nucleotides, the CDR3 is TGTGCCAGCAGTCTAATCGGGGCTAGCGGGGCACCACTATGGCAGTACTTC. Amino acids: CASSLIGASGAPLWQYF. Filled out from reference TRBV28 and TRBJ2-7, the complete variable domain reads DVKVTQSSRYLVKRTGEKVFLECVQDMDHENMFWYRQDPGLGLRLIYFSYDVKMKEKGDIPEGYSVSREKKERFSLILESASTNQTSMYLCASSLIGASGAPLWQYFGPGTRLTVT.

J is TRBJ2-1 and V is TRBV28; 8 bases line up with TRBD2. CDR1 is MDHEN and CDR2 is SYDVKM in the germline V gene. With 8 bases clipped from V and 0 bases from J, the junction kept 6 bases outside the gene matches. This CDR3 has 15 amino acids. CDR3 nucleotide sequence: TGTGCCAGCGGATTCAGCGGGAGCTCCTACAATGAGCAGTTCTTC. Its protein is CASGFSGSSYNEQFF.

The chain combines TRBV19 with TRBJ1-5; 9 nucleotides match TRBD1. V shed 8 bases, J shed 1 base, and the junction held 6 bases outside the gene matches. Per the germline V gene, CDR1 is LNHDA and CDR2 is SQIVND (reference sequence). The CDR3 is made up of 15 amino acids. This CDR3 reads CASQTGGLSNQPQHF. Written as DNA, the CDR3 is TGTGCCAGTCAGACAGGGGGGTTGAGCAATCAGCCCCAGCATTTT.

The gene calls are TRBV10-3 and TRBJ2-3, with TRBD2 matching 9 bases. The CDR3 has 19 amino acids. Per the germline V gene, CDR1 is ENHRY and CDR2 is SYGVKD. V dropped 2 bases and J dropped 0; count of bases not matched to a gene: 12. The CDR3 here is CAISESWTSALSSTDTQYF. DNA of the CDR3: TGTGCCATCAGTGAGAGCTGGACTAGCGCACTTTCTAGCACAGATACGCAGTATTTT.

This clone appeared a few times. This chain joins TRBV27 and TRBJ2-1, with 7 bases identical to TRBD1. This CDR3 has 17 amino acids. J was trimmed by 7 bases and V by 0 bases; bases with no gene match: 12. The germline CDR1 and CDR2 sequences are MNHEY and SMNVEV (reference sequence). DNA of the CDR3: TGTGCCAGCAGTTTATCTAAAGACAGGGCTTTGGGGAATGAGCAGTTCTTC. It is translated as CASSLSKDRALGNEQFF.

The chain combines TRBV4-1 with TRBJ1-5, with TRBD1 matching 10 bases. This CDR3 comprises 17 residues. Germline trimming cut 4 bases from V and 5 bases from J; bases unmatched to any gene: 11. Germline lookup yields CDR1 MGHRA and CDR2 YSYEKL. CDR3 sequence (DNA): TGCGCCAGCAGCCCCCCCGGGTGGGACAGGGGACATCAGCCCCAGCATTTT. It is translated as CASSPPGWDRGHQPQHF.

The genes are TRBV5-1 and TRBJ2-7; 8 bases line up with TRBD1. J was trimmed by 0 bases and V by 3 bases; bases with no gene match: 8. Germline CDR1 reads SGHRS; CDR2 reads YFSETQ. The CDR3 totals 16 residues. For the CDR3, the DNA is TGCGCCAGCAGCTCCGGAAGGACAGGGCACTCCTACGAGCAGTACTTC. It specifies CASSSGRTGHSYEQYF.

This clone was observed a few times. In DNA, the CDR3 is TGTGCCAGCAGCGCCCGACTAGCGGGACCATACGAGCAGTACTTC. This codes for CASSARLAGPYEQYF. The genes are TRBV9 and TRBJ2-7; 11 positions agree with TRBD2. Germline loops: CDR1 SGDLS, CDR2 YYNGEE. This CDR3 has 15 residues. V lost 3 bases to trimming and J lost 4 bases; unmatched junction nucleotides: 6.

This chain connects TRBV7-9 to TRBJ1-2; no clear D. This CDR3 is built from 12 residues. Germline V gives CDR1 SEHNR, CDR2 FQNEAQ (reference sequence). Trimming removed 1 base at V and 13 bases at J, with 13 bases between. The CDR3: CASSLGGSAGTF. The DNA of the CDR3 is TGTGCCAGCAGCTTAGGAGGATCCGCCGGCACCTTC.

This clone was detected only a few times. The chain employs TRBV14 and TRBJ1-5; no definite D call. Germline V gives CDR1 SGHDN, CDR2 FVKESK. Trimming cost V 3 bases and J 2 bases, with 14 bases left between them. The CDR3 has 16 amino acids. CDR3 loop: CASSHRVTRGNQPQHF. Here the CDR3 DNA reads TGTGCCAGCAGCCATCGGGTCACGAGGGGCAATCAGCCCCAGCATTTT. Filled out from reference TRBV14 and TRBJ1-5, the complete variable domain reads EAGVTQFPSHSVIEKGQTVTLRCDPISGHDNLYWYRRVMGKEIKFLLHFVKESKQDESGMPNNRFLAERTGGTYSTLKVQPAELEDSGVYFCASSHRVTRGNQPQHFGDGTRLSIL.

The chain joins TRBV6-5 to TRBJ2-5; 9 bases match TRBD1. V lost 2 bases to trimming and J lost 1 base; unmatched junction nucleotides: 2. The length of the CDR3 is 15 residues. The germline CDR1 and CDR2 sequences are MNHEY and SVGAGI. This chain's CDR3 is CASSYTGGSQETQYF. The CDR3 bases are TGTGCCAGCAGTTACACAGGGGGCAGCCAAGAGACCCAGTACTTC.

The CDR3: CASNPGQIQPQHF. DNA of the CDR3: TGTGCCAGCAACCCGGGACAGATACAGCCCCAGCATTTT. V is TRBV5-8 and J is TRBJ1-5, with TRBD1 identical over 7 bases. CDR1 and CDR2 (germline): SGHTS, YDEGEE. CDR3 length: 13 residues. The ends lost 6 bases at V and 7 bases at J; junction bases unmatched: 7.

V is TRBV7-9 and J is TRBJ1-2; D perhaps matches TRBD1 (5 bases). The CDR3 contains 14 residues. V shed 10 bases and J shed 2 bases, with 17 bases lying between them. CDR1 SEHNR and CDR2 FQNEAQ come from the germline V gene (reference sequence). DNA of the CDR3: TGTGCCATTCAACTCGACCAGGGCAACTATGGCTACACCTTC. Protein product: CAIQLDQGNYGYTF.

The chain joins TRBV5-4 to TRBJ2-3; D uncertain. This CDR3 contains 12 residues. V dropped 0 bases and J dropped 6 bases, with 5 bases sitting between them. Germline V lookup: CDR1 SGHNT, CDR2 YYREEE (reference sequence). Here the CDR3 DNA reads TGTGCCAGCAGCTTGGCCGGGGATACGCAGTATTTT. It translates to CASSLAGDTQYF.

The gene calls are TRBV2 and TRBJ2-5, with a tentative D call TRBD2 (5 bases). In germline, CDR1 is SNHLY, CDR2 FYNNEI. The CDR3 contains 13 residues. V was clipped by 6 bases and J by 1 base, with 9 bases between them. CDR3 in amino acids: CASRERTQETQYF. Written as DNA, the CDR3 is TGTGCCAGCAGGGAGCGGACCCAAGAGACCCAGTACTTC.